This T cell receptor beta chain came from a study of memory B cells and T cells in multiple sclerosis. General study points: Compartments had unequal clone-set sizes, affecting shared clonotype counts.

As regards this clone: Its antigen is unidentified.

TCRdb keeps only in-frame clones here, not all; method: immunoSEQ multiplex PCR. The repertoire holds approximately 47,000 clones, with 82% as singletons. CFSE-dim autoproliferating and CFSE-high non-proliferating T cells from unstimulated culture were sequenced separately. Pooled replicate wells came from approximately 51 million CFSE-labeled PBMCs cultured less than 9 days without stimulus. The PBMCs received 0.4 to 0.65 uM CFSE and serum-free culture with no added stimuli. The junction had 9 bases not matched to a gene; V was cut back by 6 bases and J by 11 bases. The CDR3 runs to 13 residues. Germline values: CDR1 SGHRS, CDR2 YFSETQ.

The gene calls are TRBV5-1 and TRBJ1-1; TRBD1 matches at 11 bases. The source material was PBMCs from blood kept in culture. The source is a human donor with multiple sclerosis. The CDR3, as DNA: TGCGCCAGCAAACAGGGACAGGGGGAGCGGGCTTTCTTT. As protein: CASKQGQGERAFF.